This record covers a single T cell receptor beta chain. The sample holds a few counts of this clonotype. This receptor's antigen is unknown. The input lacks base qualities; no much larger clone sits a single base away. Receptors were amplified or captured by multiplex PCR. Data came from an Illumina HiSeq 4000. iRepertoire HTBI primers and Arm-PCR amplification of CDR3 regions were used to construct TCR beta libraries. Before sequencing, the PCR products went through gel purification. In the original analysis: A total of around 59 TRBV and 14 TRBJ segments were identified across samples and were used for gene usage analysis of CDR3 amino acid clonotypes. COPE and FqMerger were used to merge filtered high-quality paired reads into contigs. BLAST was used to align contigs to IMGT TRBV, TRBD and TRBJ reference genes, and CDR3 was defined according to IMGT. Clonotypes above 0.1% frequency were classified as highly expanded clones. Shannon entropy was used to measure repertoire diversity, and the Gini coefficient was used to measure V-J evenness. Public clonotypes were defined as clonotypes shared by more than one individual. TCRdb reanalyzed the raw reads on its own, using fastp at Q25 for trimming and MiXCR for clone calling, and kept in-frame beta chains. Records with the same CDR3 protein are collapsed into one entry carrying the most frequent genes and DNA. These V and J calls derive from TCRdb rather than the authors' analysis. The sample has 700,000 or so distinct CDR3 sequences on record, roughly 30% of them singletons. The ten most abundant clones make up about two fifths of the sample.

Reading the label with the study, this specimen's time point is: persistent/refractory GD, antithyroid drugs over 5 years with positive TRAb. For both TCR sequencing and RNA sequencing, RNA was extracted from PBMCs using TRIzol. The diagnosis of Graves' disease was made according to American Thyroid Association guidelines. Recruitment of patients was carried out at an endocrinology department in Xi'an, China. Each patient gave about 10 milliliters of peripheral blood, collected in an EDTA anticoagulant tube. Ficoll Paque Plus density gradient separation was used to isolate PBMCs, and no additional T cell sorting was done. An Agilent 2100 Bioanalyzer and agarose gel were used to check RNA quality, while a NanoDrop 2000 measured RNA concentration. The data originate from a study of regulatory T cells in long-lasting Graves disease (dated by TCRdb to about 2021). In the study overall: To count as having persistent Graves' disease, a patient had to have received antithyroid drug treatment for over 5 years with TSH receptor autoantibodies remaining persistently positive. Persistent Graves' disease patients were compared with newly diagnosed Graves' disease patients by peripheral blood TCR sequencing and RNA sequencing. The study was conducted in China and was registered as a clinical trial. TCR sequencing covered around 13 persistent and 20 or so newly diagnosed Graves' disease patients, 33 samples in total. In the clinical cohort, patients with persistent Graves' disease had used antithyroid drugs for an average of roughly 10 years.

What the work shows at the level of the full study, not this receptor alone: Only the TCR beta chain was sequenced and analyzed. TRBV28, TRBJ1-2 and TRBJ2-5 were preferentially used in persistent disease, while TRBV20-1 and TRBJ2-1 were favored in newly diagnosed disease. A larger number of public clonotypes was shared among persistent patients (approximately 2,600) than among newly diagnosed patients (roughly 930). Lower TCR Shannon entropy and fewer highly expanded clones were observed in persistent Graves' disease patients than in newly diagnosed patients, which suggested clonal expansion. The authors noted that the small sample size was a limitation that may lower accuracy. The study examined only peripheral blood because the primary lesion, thyroid tissue, could not be accessed.

The CDR3 holds 14 amino acids from the cysteine to the phenylalanine. The kept DNA is CDR3 alone, 42 bases in frame from the first base. V sheds 4 bases and J sheds 2 bases, leaving 12 bases between their ends. CDR1 and CDR2, looked up from the germline V gene (reference sequence), are MNHEY and SMNVEV. The sequenced sample was peripheral blood mononuclear cells (PBMCs), obtained when the disease was refractory, from a patient treated with antithyroid drugs. The sequence links TRBV27 to TRBJ2-7; the D gene is possibly TRBD1 or TRBD2, each agreeing over 5 bases. The receptor's source is a female donor with Graves disease. The CDR3 corresponds to CASSSRDGTYEQYF. The DNA sequence follows: TGTGCCAGCAGTTCCCGGGACGGAACCTACGAGCAGTACTTC.